This passage covers 18 T cell receptor beta chains from one sample sequenced in a study of blood T cell repertoires in COVID-19. Measured with immunoSEQ multiplex PCR; TCRdb has only the in-frame clones, and not every one. The sample carries 150,000 to 180,000 clones, 75% to 80% recorded once. The sample taken for sequencing was peripheral blood. The receptors come from a man older than 75 with acute or convalescent COVID-19.

The chain couples TRBV5-3 to TRBJ2-7, with D tentatively TRBD2 (5 bases). TRBV5-3 is an ORF for which the function is uncertain. The V end lost 4 bases, the J end lost 3 bases, and 17 bases lay between the germline ends. CDR3 size: 15 residues. CDR3 sequence (DNA): TGTGCCAGAAGCCTAAAGACTGGTCGGGGCTACGAGCAGTACGTC. This gives the protein CARSLKTGRGYEQYV.

The rearrangement joins TRBV28 to TRBJ1-3, with 7 bases fitting TRBD1. V gave up 3 bases and J gave up 8 bases; unmatched junction bases: 10. Looked up from germline, CDR1 is MDHEN and CDR2 is SYDVKM. The CDR3 runs 15 residues. CDR3 in amino acids: CASSFPTGDSDTIYF. The DNA for the CDR3 is TGTGCCAGCAGTTTCCCTACAGGGGATAGCGACACCATATATTTT.

In its sample, this clone was seen a few times. This sequence joins TRBV20-1 and TRBJ1-1; the D gene is possibly TRBD1 (6 bases). CDR1 is DFQATT, CDR2 SNEGSKA, per germline (reference sequence). The CDR3 loop spans 13 amino acids. Trimming stripped 3 bases from V and 1 base from J, with 9 bases between. The CDR3: CSASETGNTEAFF. In nucleotides, the CDR3 is TGCAGTGCTAGTGAGACAGGGAACACTGAAGCTTTCTTT.

This sequence joins TRBV13 and TRBJ2-7, with D perhaps matching TRBD2 (5 bases). Trimming removed 3 bases at V and 7 bases at J, with 16 bases between. The length of the CDR3 is 14 residues. Germline values: CDR1 PRHDT, CDR2 FYEKMQ (reference sequence). CDR3 DNA: TGTGCCAGCAGCTTTTTTCGCAGCCCGGGAGAGCAGTACTTC. This translates into CASSFFRSPGEQYF. Full variable domain (missing parts from reference TRBV13 and TRBJ2-7): AAGVIQSPRHLIKEKRETATLKCYPIPRHDTVYWYQQGPGQDPQFLISFYEKMQSDKGSIPDRFSAQQFSDYHSELNMSSLELGDSALYFCASSFFRSPGEQYFGPGTRLTVT.

CDR3 protein: CASSRDRVGTEAFF. The CDR3 nucleotides read TGTGCCAGCAGTAGGGACAGGGTGGGCACTGAAGCTTTCTTT. The chain recombines TRBV6-5 with TRBJ1-1; 9 nucleotides agree with TRBD1. The V and J ends lost 5 bases and 4 bases, in that order; junction bases with no gene match: 5. CDR3 length: 14 residues. The germline V gene has CDR1 MNHEY and CDR2 SVGAGI.

This chain connects TRBV24-1 to TRBJ2-2; a possible D gene is TRBD2 (6 bases). Trimming stripped 5 bases from V and 4 bases from J, with 10 bases between. Germline CDR1 is KGHDR and CDR2 is SFDVKD. This CDR3 is 14 amino acids long. CDR3 in DNA: TGTGCCACCAGTGTCCGGCGGGGCACCGGGGAGCTGTTTTTT. This codes for CATSVRRGTGELFF.

V usage is TRBV7-8 and J usage is TRBJ1-2; TRBD1 might be the D (6 bases). V lost 5 bases, J lost 4 bases, and 14 bases lay in between. CDR3 size: 14 residues. Per the germline V gene, CDR1 is SGHVS and CDR2 is FQNEAQ. The CDR3 DNA follows: TGTGCCAGCAGCACTGGACAGACAGTCTATGGCTACACCTTC. This translates into CASSTGQTVYGYTF.

The V gene is TRBV5-1, the J gene TRBJ2-1, with TRBD2 matching over 7 bases. This CDR3 contains 15 residues. The V and J ends lost 4 bases and 8 bases, in that order; junction bases with no gene match: 12. Germline-derived CDR1 and CDR2 are SGHRS and YFSETQ. The CDR3 is CASSTVPGLSDEQFF. As DNA, the CDR3 is TGCGCCAGCAGCACTGTTCCGGGACTAAGCGATGAGCAGTTCTTC.

The chain uses TRBV14 and TRBJ2-5, with 11 bases that match TRBD2. Trimming took 1 base from V and 6 from J; bases not matched to a gene: 4. The CDR3 totals 15 residues. Germline V gives CDR1 SGHDN, CDR2 FVKESK. The CDR3 sequence is CASSQVTSGGQTQYF. Here the CDR3 DNA reads TGTGCCAGCAGCCAAGTCACTAGCGGGGGCCAGACCCAGTACTTC.

The chain carries TRBV7-9 and TRBJ1-2; 9 nucleotides agree with TRBD1. The CDR3 spans 15 residues. V trimming: 4 bases; J trimming: 8 bases; junction bases outside the gene matches: 11. Per germline, CDR1 SEHNR and CDR2 FQNEAQ (reference sequence). The CDR3 protein is CASSSQGTGWWGYTF. In DNA, the CDR3 is TGTGCCAGCAGCTCCCAGGGGACAGGGTGGTGGGGCTACACCTTC.

The V call is TRBV5-1, the J call TRBJ1-4; D is ambiguous. The CDR3 totals 15 residues. The germline V gene encodes CDR1 SGHRS and CDR2 YFSETQ. V lost 0 bases to trimming and J lost 0 bases, with 6 bases between them. The CDR3 spells CASSLVGATNEKLFF. As DNA, the CDR3 is TGCGCCAGCAGCTTGGTCGGAGCAACTAATGAAAAACTGTTTTTT.

As DNA, the CDR3 is TGTGCCAGCAGCCCGCAATCGGACGAGCAGTACTTC. This encodes CASSPQSDEQYF. The chain links TRBV7-9 to TRBJ2-7; D ambiguous. V lost 5 bases and J 5 bases, leaving 10 bases between the germline ends. Per germline, CDR1 SEHNR and CDR2 FQNEAQ (reference sequence). The CDR3 has 12 residues.

A few counts support this clone. V gene TRBV6-5 combines with J gene TRBJ1-6; 8 bases are a match to TRBD1. Germline CDR1 and CDR2: MNHEY and SVGAGI. After removal of 4 bases from V and 4 bases from J, the junction contained 6 bases not matched to a gene. The CDR3 totals 16 residues. The CDR3 protein is CASSSGQGNYNSPLHF. As DNA, the CDR3 is TGTGCCAGCAGTTCTGGACAGGGCAATTATAATTCACCCCTCCACTTT.

V and J are TRBV6-2 or TRBV6-3 and TRBJ1-1; no clear D. The CDR3 spans 13 residues. V lost 5 bases to trimming and J lost 4 bases, with 11 bases between them. CDR1 and CDR2 (germline): MNHEY, SVGEGT. CDR3 protein: CASSTGRTTEAFF. The CDR3 DNA sequence: TGTGCCAGCAGTACCGGGAGGACCACTGAAGCTTTCTTT.

The rearrangement joins TRBV7-2 to TRBJ1-2; 12 nucleotides align to TRBD1. The CDR3 totals 16 residues. J was trimmed by 7 bases and V by 6 bases; bases with no gene match: 12. CDR1 is SGHTA and CDR2 is FQGNSA in the germline V gene. This CDR3 is CASSYNTGQGALGYTF. The DNA of the CDR3 is TGTGCCAGCAGTTACAACACGGGACAGGGGGCGCTTGGCTACACCTTC.

This sequence joins TRBV7-2 and TRBJ2-4; 7 bases agree with TRBD1. The V gene's germline CDR1 is SGHTA and CDR2 FQGNSA. The J segment lost 7 bases and the V segment lost 5 bases, leaving 5 bases of the junction unmatched. The CDR3 is 13 amino acids. CDR3 residues: CASSPRQGNIQYF. Here the CDR3 DNA reads TGTGCCAGCAGCCCCCGACAGGGTAACATTCAGTACTTC.

The chain recombines TRBV5-1 with TRBJ2-1, with D possibly TRBD2 on 6 matching bases. This CDR3 has 16 amino acids. Germline CDR1 is SGHRS and CDR2 is YFSETQ. Trimming removed 0 bases from V and 0 bases from J, with 10 bases in between. This CDR3 is CASSLGGASSYNEQFF. As DNA, the CDR3 is TGCGCCAGCAGCTTGGGCGGGGCGAGCTCCTACAATGAGCAGTTCTTC.

The genes are TRBV5-1 and TRBJ2-3; 12 bases align to TRBD2. The CDR3 sequence is 17 residues long. Germline CDR1 reads SGHRS; CDR2 reads YFSETQ. Trimming took 1 base from V and 2 from J; bases not matched to a gene: 5. The CDR3 nucleotides read TGCGCCAGCAGCTTGTTGACTAGCGGGGGTTCCACAGATACGCAGTATTTT. Protein: CASSLLTSGGSTDTQYF.